This T cell receptor (beta chain) is from a study of T cell clonality in common variable immunodeficiency. CDR1 SEHNR and CDR2 FQNEAQ come from the germline V gene (reference sequence). This CDR3 spans 14 amino acids. V gave up 4 bases and J gave up 5 bases; unmatched junction bases: 4. Sequencing was performed with immunoSEQ multiplex PCR; in TCRdb, only in-frame clones are kept and a portion is missing. This sample comprises approximately 34,000 clones, none seen once only. This clone has at least ten counts. Read sequence stops 3 residues before the CDR3 end, and the germline J gene provides the missing end. Blood samples were heparinized, 5 to 8 ml per donor.

The chain is built from TRBV7-9 and TRBJ2-1, with TRBD2 matching 8 bases. Sequencing was performed on peripheral blood mononuclear cells. This receptor was obtained from a person aged 18 to 69 in good health. The sequenced CDR3 bases are TGTGCCAGCAGCTGGACTAGCTTAGACAATGAG. This codes for CASSWTSLDNE. The full CDR3 protein is CASSWTSLDNEQFF.